This T cell receptor beta chain was obtained from a study of blood T cell repertoires in COVID-19 (dated by TCRdb to about 2020). General notes on the study: Collaborator samples came from the United States, Italy and Spain and covered acute and convalescent phases of COVID-19. The samples were drawn from the first 160 participants of the ongoing ImmuneRACE study and from 1,254 subjects provided by 6 global collaborators. The dataset comprised deeply sampled blood TCRbeta repertoires from subjects exposed to, actively infected with, or recovered from COVID-19. Sample metadata almost always included a de-identified subject ID, COVID-19 status, age in years and sex. The repertoires were released in a freely available public database meant as a resource for research on the immune response to SARS-CoV-2. Where available, HLA class I and class II types were taken from metadata supplied by the sample provider and were not determined by assay-based typing. The prospective study material was composed of cDNA or gDNA derived from T cells, B-cell-depleted T cells, or PBMCs.

From its cysteine to its phenylalanine, the CDR3 spans 15 amino acids. The CDR3 DNA has 45 bases and is translated from base 1. The germline V gene gives CDR1 as SGDLS and CDR2 as YYNGEE. The V end gives up 0 bases and the J end 5 bases, leaving 2 bases in the junction not matched to a gene. At one collaborating source in Seattle, patients were enrolled during active infection and were followed longitudinally through the course of disease. Collaborating institutions collected whole blood in K2EDTA tubes following their own protocols. For TCRbeta analysis, collaborators shipped samples as frozen whole blood, isolated PBMCs, or DNA extracted from either of those sample types. Note on this clone: This clone's antigen is unknown. No base qualities exist here, and no much larger clone lies one base off it.

The paper's findings and limits, for the study overall: Clinical and demographic metadata were provided uncurated, with the amount varying by source and participant.

TCRbeta CDR3 regions were amplified from genomic DNA by means of the immunoSEQ Assay, a bias-controlled multiplex PCR. As for how the authors treated the data: The number of nucleated cells in each sample was estimated from the amplification of reference gene primers within the assay. To quantify the absolute abundance of each unique TCRbeta CDR3 rearrangement, sequence reads were collapsed and filtered. Productive Simpson clonality was computed per sample as the square root of Simpson's diversity index over productive rearrangements. As stored in TCRdb, this immuneACCESS dataset retains in-frame rearrangements with V and J assigned. A fraction of the clones does not appear; measured against another copy, unresolved V genes explain less than half of the discrepancy, and the remainder lacks a known reason. V and J calls and clone size are those listed in that table; D and trimming were worked out from the DNA. This sample lists roughly 570,000 clones; roughly nine tenths were detected once. Less than 9.5% of the sample comes from the top ten.

This sequence was found in a woman aged 45-60 years with COVID-19, enrolled during active disease. The V gene is TRBV9 and the J gene is TRBJ1-6, and TRBD1 aligns with 7 junction nucleotides. The sample comprised peripheral blood. The CDR3: CASSVEGQDNSPLHF. The DNA is TGTGCCAGCAGCGTAGAAGGACAGGATAATTCACCCCTCCACTTT.